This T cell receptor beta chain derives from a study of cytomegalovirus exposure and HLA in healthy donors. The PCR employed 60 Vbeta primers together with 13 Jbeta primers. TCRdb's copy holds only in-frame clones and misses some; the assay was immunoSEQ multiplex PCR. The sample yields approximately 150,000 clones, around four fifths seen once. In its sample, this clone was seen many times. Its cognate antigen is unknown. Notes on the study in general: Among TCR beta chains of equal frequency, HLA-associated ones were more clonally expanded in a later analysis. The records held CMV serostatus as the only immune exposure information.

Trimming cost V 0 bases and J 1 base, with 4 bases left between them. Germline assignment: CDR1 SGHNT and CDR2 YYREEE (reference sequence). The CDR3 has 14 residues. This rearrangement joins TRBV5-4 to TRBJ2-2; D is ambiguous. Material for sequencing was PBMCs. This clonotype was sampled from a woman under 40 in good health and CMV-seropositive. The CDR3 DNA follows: TGTGCCAGCAGCTTGGGACAGAACACCGGGGAGCTGTTTTTT. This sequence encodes CASSLGQNTGELFF. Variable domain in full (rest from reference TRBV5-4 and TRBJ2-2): ETGVTQSPTHLIKTRGQQVTLRCSSQSGHNTVSWYQQALGQGPQFIFQYYREEENGRGNFPPRFSGLQFPNYSSELNVNALELDDSALYLCASSLGQNTGELFFGEGSRLTVL.